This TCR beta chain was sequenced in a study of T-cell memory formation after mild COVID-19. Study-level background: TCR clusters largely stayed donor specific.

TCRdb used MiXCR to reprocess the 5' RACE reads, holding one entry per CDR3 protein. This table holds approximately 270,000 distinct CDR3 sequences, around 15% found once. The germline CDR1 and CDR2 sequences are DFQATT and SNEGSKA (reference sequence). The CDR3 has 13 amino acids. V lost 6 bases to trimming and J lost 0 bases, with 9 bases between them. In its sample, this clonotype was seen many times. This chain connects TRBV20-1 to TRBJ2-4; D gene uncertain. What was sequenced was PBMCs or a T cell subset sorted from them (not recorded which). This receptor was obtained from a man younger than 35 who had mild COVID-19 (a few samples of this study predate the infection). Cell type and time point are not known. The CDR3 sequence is CSAADLAKNIQYF. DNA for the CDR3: TGCAGTGCGGCAGATTTAGCCAAAAACATTCAGTACTTC.